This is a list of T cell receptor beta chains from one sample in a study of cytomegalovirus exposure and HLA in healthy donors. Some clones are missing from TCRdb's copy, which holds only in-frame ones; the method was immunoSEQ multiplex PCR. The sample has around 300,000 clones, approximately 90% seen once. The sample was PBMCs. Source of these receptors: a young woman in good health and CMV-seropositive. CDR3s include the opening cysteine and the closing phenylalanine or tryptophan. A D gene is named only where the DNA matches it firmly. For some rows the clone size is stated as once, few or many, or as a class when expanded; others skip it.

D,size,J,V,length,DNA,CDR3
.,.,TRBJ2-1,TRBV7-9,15,TGTGCCAGCAGCGAAGGGACGGTAACGTACAATGAGCAGTTCTTC,CASSEGTVTYNEQFF
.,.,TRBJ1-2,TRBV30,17,TGTGCCTGGAGTGTTAATTTGGTTGATCCTAACTACTATGGCTACACCTTC,CAWSVNLVDPNYYGYTF
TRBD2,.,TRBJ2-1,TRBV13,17,TGTGCCAGCAGCTCGCCGACTAGCGGGAGGGCCGGTAATGAGCAGTTCTTC,CASSSPTSGRAGNEQFF
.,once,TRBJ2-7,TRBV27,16,TGTGCCAGCAGTCTTACGGCCGGCACGCGAAACTACGAGCAGTACTTC,CASSLTAGTRNYEQYF
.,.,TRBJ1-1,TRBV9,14,TGTGCCAGCAGCGTCCCAACAGGGAACACTGAAGCTTTCTTT,CASSVPTGNTEAFF
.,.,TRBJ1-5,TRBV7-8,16,TGTGCCAGCAGCTTATCGAGGACGGTAAGCAATCAGCCCCAGCATTTT,CASSLSRTVSNQPQHF
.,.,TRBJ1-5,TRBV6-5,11,TGTGCCAGCAGCAACGGGGGGCCCCAGCATTTT,CASSNGGPQHF
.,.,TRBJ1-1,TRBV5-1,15,TGCGCCAGCAGCTTTGGATGGACCGGGAGTGCTGAAGCTTTCTTT,CASSFGWTGSAEAFF
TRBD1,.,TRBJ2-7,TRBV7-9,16,TGTGCCAGCAGCTTAGCGGTGACAGGGGGCGTAGACGAGCAGTACTTC,CASSLAVTGGVDEQYF
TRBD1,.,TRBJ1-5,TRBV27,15,TGTGCCAGCAGTCGTGGGGACAGGGGTGATCAGCCCCAGCATTTT,CASSRGDRGDQPQHF
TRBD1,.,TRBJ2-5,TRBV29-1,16,TGCAGCGTTGTCCCTCCCGGGACAGGGACGCAAGAGACCCAGTACTTC,CSVVPPGTGTQETQYF
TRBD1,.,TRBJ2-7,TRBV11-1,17,TGTGCCAGCAGCTTGAATCGATACAGGGGGATAAGTTACGAGCAGTACTTC,CASSLNRYRGISYEQYF
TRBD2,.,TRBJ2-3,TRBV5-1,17,TGCGCCAGCAGCGCCACTAGCGGGCCTTCTAGCACAGATACGCAGTATTTT,CASSATSGPSSTDTQYF
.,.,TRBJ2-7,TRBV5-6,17,TGTGCCAGCAGCTTCCTAATATTGGGGACAACGTCCTACGAGCAGTACTTC,CASSFLILGTTSYEQYF
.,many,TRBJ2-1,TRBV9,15,TGTGCCAGCAGCTTTTCGATAACTACGGGGAATGAGCAGTTCTTC,CASSFSITTGNEQFF
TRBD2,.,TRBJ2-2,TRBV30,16,TGTGCCTGGAGGATCCCGGGACTAGCGCCCACCGGGGAGCTGTTTTTT,CAWRIPGLAPTGELFF
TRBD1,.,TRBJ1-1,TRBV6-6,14,TGTGCCAGCAGTAATACAGGGGGTTTCGCTGAAGCTTTCTTT,CASSNTGGFAEAFF
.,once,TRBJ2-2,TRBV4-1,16,TGCGCCAGCAGCCAAAGACTAGTGTCCAAGGCCGGGGAGCTGTTTTTT,CASSQRLVSKAGELFF
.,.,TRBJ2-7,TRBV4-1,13,TGCGCCAGCAGCCAAGACCCTGGGGACGAGCAGTACTTC,CASSQDPGDEQYF
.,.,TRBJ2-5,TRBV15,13,TGTGCCACCAGCATAGACAAACAAGAGACCCAGTACTTC,CATSIDKQETQYF
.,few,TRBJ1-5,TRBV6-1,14,TGTGCCAGCAGTGGCAGTTCGGGGTATCAGCCCCAGCATTTT,CASSGSSGYQPQHF
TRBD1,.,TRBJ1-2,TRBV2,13,TGTGCCAGCATGACACAGGGGGCGCAGGGCTACACCTTC,CASMTQGAQGYTF
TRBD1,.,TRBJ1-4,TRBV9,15,TGTGCCCGCAGCGGGGGGGACAGGGTAAACGAAAAACTGTTTTTT,CARSGGDRVNEKLFF
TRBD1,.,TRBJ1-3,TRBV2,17,TGTGCCAGCGAAGTACCCCGGACAGGGGTGACGGGAAACACCATATATTTT,CASEVPRTGVTGNTIYF
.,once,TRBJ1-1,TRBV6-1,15,TGTGCCAGCAGTGAAAGTGGGGCGGCGAACACTGAAGCTTTCTTT,CASSESGAANTEAFF
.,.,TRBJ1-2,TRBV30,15,TGTGCCTGGAACCCTGGACTGGGGAAACTCTATGGCTACACCTTC,CAWNPGLGKLYGYTF
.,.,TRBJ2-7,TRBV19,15,TGTGCCAGTAGTATGGAGGGGAATTCCCCTCTCGAGCAGTACTTC,CASSMEGNSPLEQYF
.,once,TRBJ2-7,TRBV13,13,TGTGCCAGCAAGGGGACAAGCTCCTACGAGCAGTACTTC,CASKGTSSYEQYF
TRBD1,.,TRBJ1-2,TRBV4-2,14,TGTGCCAGCAGCCAAGATTGGGACAGCAGTGGCTACACCTTC,CASSQDWDSSGYTF
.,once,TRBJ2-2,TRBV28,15,TGTGCCAGCAGTTTTCTGACAGGGAACACCGGGGAGCTGTTTTTT,CASSFLTGNTGELFF
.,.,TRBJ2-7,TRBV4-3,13,TGCGCCAGCAGCCAAGACAGGGGCTACGAGCAGTACTTC,CASSQDRGYEQYF
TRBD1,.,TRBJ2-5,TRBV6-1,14,TGTGCCAGCACCCGACAGGGGGGGTGGGAGACCCAGTACTTC,CASTRQGGWETQYF
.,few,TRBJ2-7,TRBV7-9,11,TGTGCCAGCAGCCACTATGACGAGCAGTACTTC,CASSHYDEQYF
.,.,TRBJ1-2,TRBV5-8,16,TGTGCCAGCAGCTTGGCCGGGGATAATGTGGGTTATGGCTACACCTTC,CASSLAGDNVGYGYTF
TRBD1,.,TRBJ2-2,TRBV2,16,TGTGCCAGCAGTGAAAGGGGGCCCAGGGGCACCGGGGAGCTGTTTTTT,CASSERGPRGTGELFF
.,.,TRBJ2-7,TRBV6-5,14,TGTGCCAGCAGTTACTCGTCAGGGTCCTACGAGCAGTACTTC,CASSYSSGSYEQYF
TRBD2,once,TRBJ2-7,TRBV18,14,TGTGCCAGCTCACCGGGGGAGGGGAGCTACGAGCAGTACTTC,CASSPGEGSYEQYF
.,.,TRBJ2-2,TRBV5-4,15,TGTGCCAGCAGCTTGGACCCTTTAGGAACCGGGGAGCTGTTTTTT,CASSLDPLGTGELFF
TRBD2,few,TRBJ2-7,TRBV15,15,TGTGCCACCAGCAACAAGCGGGAGAGCTCCTACGAGCAGTACTTC,CATSNKRESSYEQYF
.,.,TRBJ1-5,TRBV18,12,TGTGCCAGCCCAGTAGAATATCAGCCCCAGCATTTT,CASPVEYQPQHF
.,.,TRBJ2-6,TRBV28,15,TGTGCCAGCAGTTTAGGGGGTACTGGGGCCAACGTCCTGACTTTC,CASSLGGTGANVLTF
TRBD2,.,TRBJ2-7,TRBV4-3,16,TGCGCCAGCAGCCAAGACGGCGCGGGGGGCACCTACGAGCAGTACTTC,CASSQDGAGGTYEQYF
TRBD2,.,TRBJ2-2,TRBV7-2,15,TGTGCCAGCAGCTTCGGGGGGTCGAACACCGGGGAGCTGTTTTTT,CASSFGGSNTGELFF
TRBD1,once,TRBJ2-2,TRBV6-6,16,TGTGCCAGCAGTTACTCCGGACAGGGTCGCACCGGGGAGCTGTTTTTT,CASSYSGQGRTGELFF
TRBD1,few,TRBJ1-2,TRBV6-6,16,TGTGCCAGCAGTTACTCCACAGGGGGTTCTAACTATGGCTACACCTTC,CASSYSTGGSNYGYTF
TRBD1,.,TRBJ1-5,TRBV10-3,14,TGTGCCATCAGCGGGGACAGCTTCAATCAGCCCCAGCATTTT,CAISGDSFNQPQHF